These 3 T cell receptor beta chains share one sample of origin, sequenced in a study of blood T cell repertoires in COVID-19. Method: immunoSEQ multiplex PCR; TCRdb's copy keeps in-frame clones and lacks some. The data contain tens of thousands of clones, approximately 87% of them singletons. The sample consisted of peripheral blood. The receptor source for this set is a woman aged 55-70 years with COVID-19, enrolled during active disease.

The chain couples TRBV2 to TRBJ2-7, with 9 bases fitting TRBD1. Germline-derived CDR1 and CDR2 are SNHLY and FYNNEI. Losses at the gene ends were 6 bases for V and 5 bases for J; bases not matched to a gene: 8. The length of the CDR3 is 14 residues. DNA for the CDR3: TGTGCCAGCAGACTTCCGGGACAGGGTAACGAGCAGTACTTC. Translated, it gives CASRLPGQGNEQYF.

This CDR3 reads CASSQRGFTGELFF. The CDR3 DNA reads as TGTGCCAGTAGCCAACGGGGATTCACCGGGGAGCTGTTTTTT. V is TRBV19 and J is TRBJ2-2, with a weak D call TRBD2 (5 bases). The CDR3 has 14 amino acids. The V and J ends lost 6 bases and 4 bases respectively, with 12 bases between them. Germline V gene data show CDR1 as LNHDA and CDR2 as SQIVND (reference sequence).

This clone was seen a single time. Written as DNA, the CDR3 is TGTGCCAGCAGCTTAACCGGGTCAGGGGCCGGGGAGCTGTTTTTT. Residues: CASSLTGSGAGELFF. The gene calls are TRBV7-8 and TRBJ2-2; TRBD1 might be the D (6 bases). The CDR3 has 15 residues. From germline, CDR1 is SGHVS and CDR2 FQNEAQ. V lost 2 bases and J lost 6, with 13 bases in between.